These 2 T cell receptor beta chains were sequenced from one sample in a study of regulatory T cells in long-lasting Graves disease. Library construction for TCR beta used iRepertoire HTBI primers and Arm-PCR of CDR3 regions. Using its own MiXCR run on the multiplex PCR reads, TCRdb lists one record per CDR3 protein. The sample holds 350,000 to 450,000 distinct CDR3 sequences, about 16% seen once. Time point indicated: newly diagnosed GD, antithyroid drugs for less than 3 months. There was RNA extracted from PBMCs, and the TCR library was made from it. The same data also went into a second study, on T cells in Graves' hyperthyroidism and ophthalmopathy.

Sequences were derived from peripheral blood mononuclear cells (PBMCs), sampled at new diagnosis, from a patient treated with antithyroid drugs. These receptors were collected from a young woman with Graves disease.

Many counts were recorded for this clonotype. V and J are TRBV6-1 and TRBJ2-3; no firm D call. V was trimmed by 3 bases and J by 5 bases, leaving 6 bases between them. The germline CDR1 and CDR2 sequences are MNHNS and SASEGT. The CDR3 loop spans 12 amino acids. CDR3 protein: CASSEWVDTQYF. In nucleotides, the CDR3 is TGTGCCAGCAGTGAGTGGGTAGATACGCAGTATTTT.

This clonotype showed up many times. The rearrangement joins TRBV7-9 to TRBJ2-3; unclear D gene. Trimming removed 0 bases from V and 0 bases from J, with 7 bases in between. The CDR3 covers 15 residues. Germline CDR1 and CDR2: SEHNR and FQNEAQ (reference sequence). The CDR3 sequence is CASSLAGTSTDTQYF. The CDR3 nucleotides read TGTGCCAGCAGCTTAGCGGGAACTAGCACAGATACGCAGTATTTT.